Below are 22 T cell receptor beta chains sequenced from a single sample in a study of shared clonotypes between healthy human individuals. Generated by immunoSEQ multiplex PCR, the TCRdb table keeps only in-frame clones and is missing some. The data contain approximately 2.4 million clones, approximately 94% of them seen just once; the ten biggest clones take up less than 0.15%. Sequenced sample: naive CD4+ T cells sorted from blood. Subset of the sample: CD45RA+ positively selected. These receptors all stem from a man younger than 35 in good health.

This chain links TRBV4-1 with TRBJ2-6; D may be TRBD2 (6 bases). Germline-derived CDR1 and CDR2 are MGHRA and YSYEKL. V was shortened by 1 base and J by 0 bases, with 13 bases between the two germline ends. The CDR3 extends over 18 amino acids. The CDR3 region has the DNA TGCGCCAGCAGCCAAGTGGGGAGGACGAGCTCTGGGGCCAACGTCCTGACTTTC. It encodes CASSQVGRTSSGANVLTF.

The V call is TRBV4-1, the J call TRBJ1-5; D gene uncertain. The CDR3 is 17 residues long. Trimming took 0 bases from V and 1 from J, leaving 13 bases between them. Germline loops: CDR1 MGHRA, CDR2 YSYEKL. CDR3 protein: CASSQDQSYMSNQPQHF. In DNA form, the CDR3 reads TGCGCCAGCAGCCAAGATCAGTCGTACATGAGCAATCAGCCCCAGCATTTT.

The genes are TRBV28 and TRBJ1-1; D might be TRBD1 (5 bases). The CDR3 length is 17 residues. Trimming stripped 0 bases from V and 1 base from J, with 15 bases between. The V gene's germline CDR1 is MDHEN and CDR2 SYDVKM. This CDR3 reads CASSLWGGQGANTEAFF. The DNA of the CDR3 is TGTGCCAGCAGTTTATGGGGTGGCCAGGGAGCGAACACTGAAGCTTTCTTT.

The J gene is TRBJ1-2, the V gene TRBV29-1; D perhaps matches TRBD1 (5 bases). The CDR3 covers 12 residues. The V gene lost 4 bases and the J gene lost 8 bases, with 14 bases spanning the gap. Per germline, CDR1 SQVTM and CDR2 ANQGSEA. The DNA of the CDR3 is TGCAGCGTTGCCCTGCCAGGGCCAGGCTACACCTTC. Protein sequence: CSVALPGPGYTF.

V is TRBV7-2 and J is TRBJ1-2, with D uncertain. V gave up 1 base and J gave up 6 bases, with 6 bases separating them. Germline assignment: CDR1 SGHTA and CDR2 FQGNSA. The CDR3 is 12 residues long. The CDR3 region is CASSLGEDGYTF. The CDR3 region has the DNA TGTGCCAGCAGCTTAGGGGAGGATGGCTACACCTTC. Full variable domain (missing parts from reference TRBV7-2 and TRBJ1-2): GAGVSQSPSNKVTEKGKDVELRCDPISGHTALYWYRQSLGQGLEFLIYFQGNSAPDKSGLPSDRFSAERTGGSVSTLTIQRTQQEDSAVYLCASSLGEDGYTFGSGTRLTVV.

The rearrangement joins TRBV5-4 to TRBJ2-7; D is undetermined. The length of the CDR3 is 15 residues. Trimming removed 4 bases from V and 0 bases from J, with 14 bases in between. CDR1 and CDR2 (germline): SGHNT, YYREEE (reference sequence). This CDR3 reads CASSPINGGSYEQYF. The CDR3 DNA is TGTGCCAGCAGCCCCATTAACGGCGGCTCCTACGAGCAGTACTTC.

The V gene is TRBV2, the J gene TRBJ2-4; D is undetermined. Germline V gene sequence: CDR1 SNHLY, CDR2 FYNNEI. With 2 bases removed from V and 2 bases from J, the gap between germline ends came to 7 bases. This CDR3 region has 14 residues. The CDR3 sequence is CASSEYRSKNIQYF. CDR3 nucleotides: TGTGCCAGCAGTGAATACCGGTCCAAAAACATTCAGTACTTC.

The chain links TRBV6-4 to TRBJ2-3; the match to TRBD2 covers 9 bases. This CDR3 has 14 residues. CDR1 and CDR2 from the germline V gene are MRHNA and SNTAGT. J lost 1 base, V lost 9 bases, and 5 bases had no gene match. CDR3 sequence reads: CASSSGSRTDTQYF. In nucleotides, the CDR3 is TGTGCCAGTAGTAGCGGGAGTCGCACAGATACGCAGTATTTT.

This chain joins TRBV30 and TRBJ1-2, with D maybe TRBD1 (5 bases). The CDR3 totals 16 residues. V was pared by 3 bases and J by 0 bases, with 17 bases between. CDR1 is GTSNPN and CDR2 is SVGIG in the germline V gene (reference sequence). For the CDR3, the DNA is TGTGCCTGGAGGGATTGGCGGCAGGGAGCTAACTATGGCTACACCTTC. Amino acids: CAWRDWRQGANYGYTF.

The chain has TRBV6-1 and TRBJ2-5; perhaps TRBD1 as D (5 bases). CDR3 length equals 13 residues. In germline, CDR1 is MNHNS, CDR2 SASEGT. V was clipped by 6 bases and J by 3 bases, with 11 bases between them. The CDR3 DNA reads as TGTGCCAGCAGGATCCAGGGTGAAGAGACCCAGTACTTC. It codes for CASRIQGEETQYF.

The V call is TRBV5-1, the J call TRBJ2-2, with 8 nucleotides matching TRBD2. CDR1 and CDR2 from the germline V gene are SGHRS and YFSETQ. The CDR3 consists of 17 residues. Unmatched junction bases numbered 9, after V lost 0 bases and J lost 5 bases. The CDR3 here is CASSLVLREDGTGELFF. As DNA, the CDR3 is TGCGCCAGCAGCTTGGTTTTGCGGGAGGATGGTACCGGGGAGCTGTTTTTT. The complete variable domain, with remaining parts taken from reference TRBV5-1 and TRBJ2-2, reads KAGVTQTPRYLIKTRGQQVTLSCSPISGHRSVSWYQQTPGQGLQFLFEYFSETQRNKGNFPGRFSGRQFSNSRSEMNVSTLELGDSALYLCASSLVLREDGTGELFFGEGSRLTVL.

The chain links TRBV7-9 to TRBJ2-7; TRBD1 is a possible D gene (5 bases). CDR3 length equals 12 residues. Per the germline V gene, CDR1 is SEHNR and CDR2 is FQNEAQ (reference sequence). Trimming removed 3 bases from V and 12 bases from J, with 15 bases in between. CDR3 in DNA: TGTGCCAGCAGCTTTAGTTCGCAGGGTCTGTACTTC. The encoded protein is CASSFSSQGLYF.

This clone was observed a single time. V gene TRBV27 combines with J gene TRBJ1-6; no reliable D call. V lost 2 bases, J lost 7 bases, and 18 bases lay in between. Germline V gene lookup returns CDR1 MNHEY and CDR2 SMNVEV (reference sequence). This CDR3 spans 17 amino acids. CDR3 in amino acids: CASSLPPVGGRNSPLHF. CDR3 DNA sequence: TGTGCCAGCAGTTTACCACCCGTCGGAGGGCGGAATTCACCCCTCCACTTT.

This chain joins TRBV5-1 and TRBJ2-1; 11 bases are shared with TRBD2. In germline, CDR1 is SGHRS, CDR2 YFSETQ. The CDR3 is made up of 16 amino acids. V lost 0 bases, J lost 5 bases, and 4 bases stayed unmatched. In nucleotides, the CDR3 is TGCGCCAGCAGCTTGGCCTTAGCGGGGGGGCACAATGAGCAGTTCTTC. Protein product: CASSLALAGGHNEQFF.

For this clone: At one end, the junction sequence differs from germline, possibly due to a read error. V and J are TRBV7-7 and TRBJ2-1, with a weak D call TRBD2 (5 bases). Per the germline V gene, CDR1 is SSHAT and CDR2 is FNYEAQ (reference sequence). The CDR3 covers 15 residues. The CDR3, as DNA: TGTGCTAGCAGCCCGACACTAGGATCCTACAATGAGCAGTTCTTC. Protein product: CASSPTLGSYNEQFF.

This clone was recorded only once. The chain couples TRBV28 to TRBJ1-2; weak D call: TRBD1 (6 bases). This CDR3 is 13 amino acids long. CDR1 MDHEN and CDR2 SYDVKM come from the germline V gene. Deletions cut 11 bases from V and 4 bases from J, with 17 bases between. The CDR3 DNA is TGTGCCTCTAGGGGGGATTGGACCTATGGCTACACCTTC. Encoded protein: CASRGDWTYGYTF.

This rearrangement joins TRBV19 to TRBJ1-2, with 8 bases aligning to TRBD1. This CDR3 comprises 14 residues. V shed 7 bases, J shed 4 bases, and the junction held 8 bases outside the gene matches. CDR1 is LNHDA and CDR2 is SQIVND in the germline V gene (reference sequence). The CDR3 loop reads CASTPGQGPYGYTF. For the CDR3, the DNA is TGTGCCAGTACGCCTGGACAGGGTCCCTATGGCTACACCTTC.

As concerns this clone: A junction boundary mismatches the germline segment, possibly from a read error. This rearrangement joins TRBV14 to TRBJ2-3; D might be TRBD1 (6 bases). This CDR3 has 12 residues. CDR1 is SGHDN and CDR2 is FVKESK in the germline V gene. CDR3 in DNA: TGTGCCAGCAGCCAAGACCACGGGACACAGGATTTT. This translates into CASSQDHGTQDF.

The CDR3 region is CASSPPGTGTEKLFF. The DNA for the CDR3 is TGTGCCAGCAGCCCCCCCGGGACAGGCACCGAAAAACTGTTTTTT. The chain is built from TRBV9 and TRBJ1-4, with 8 bases that match TRBD1. This CDR3 is built from 15 residues. Trimming took 4 bases from V and 8 from J; bases not matched to a gene: 10. Germline V CDR1 and CDR2: SGDLS, YYNGEE.

The rearrangement joins TRBV18 to TRBJ2-1; D is perhaps TRBD1 (6 bases). This CDR3 has 15 amino acids. V shed 3 bases and J shed 4 bases, with 13 bases lying between them. Germline V gives CDR1 KGHSH, CDR2 LQKENI. The chain's CDR3 is CASSPMLGQYNEQFF. Written as DNA, the CDR3 is TGTGCCAGCTCACCCATGCTAGGACAGTACAATGAGCAGTTCTTC.

The chain is built from TRBV11-2 and TRBJ1-2; D is ambiguous. V lost 5 bases to trimming and J lost 2 bases, with 12 bases between them. CDR1 and CDR2 from the germline V gene are SGHAT and FQNNGV. The CDR3 consists of 14 residues. The CDR3 reads CASSPGSGNYGYTF. As DNA, the CDR3 is TGTGCCAGCAGCCCGGGGAGTGGGAACTATGGCTACACCTTC. The full variable domain, with the rest looked up from reference TRBV11-2 and TRBJ1-2, is EAGVAQSPRYKIIEKRQSVAFWCNPISGHATLYWYQQILGQGPKLLIQFQNNGVVDDSQLPKDRFSAERLKGVDSTLKIQPAKLEDSAVYLCASSPGSGNYGYTFGSGTRLTVV.

The chain links TRBV9 to TRBJ2-4; D gene unclear. Trimming removed 0 bases from V and 0 bases from J, with 4 bases in between. The V gene's germline CDR1 is SGDLS and CDR2 YYNGEE. The CDR3 totals 14 residues. The CDR3 DNA reads TGTGCCAGCAGCGTAGATCCAGCCAAAAACATTCAGTACTTC. Its translation is CASSVDPAKNIQYF.